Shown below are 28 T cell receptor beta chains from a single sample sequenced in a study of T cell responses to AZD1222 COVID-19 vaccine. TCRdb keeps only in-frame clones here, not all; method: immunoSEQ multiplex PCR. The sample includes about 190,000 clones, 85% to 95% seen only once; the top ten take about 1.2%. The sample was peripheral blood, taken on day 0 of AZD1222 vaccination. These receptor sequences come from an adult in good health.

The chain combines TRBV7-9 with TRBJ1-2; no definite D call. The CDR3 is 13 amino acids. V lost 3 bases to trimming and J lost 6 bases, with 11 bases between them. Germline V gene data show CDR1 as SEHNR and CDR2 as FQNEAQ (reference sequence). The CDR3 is CASSFLRLNGYTF. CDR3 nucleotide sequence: TGTGCCAGCAGCTTTCTCCGACTTAATGGCTACACCTTC. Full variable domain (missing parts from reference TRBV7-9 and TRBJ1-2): DTGVSQNPRHKITKRGQNVTFRCDPISEHNRLYWYRQTLGQGPEFLTYFQNEAQLEKSRLLSDRFSAERPKGSFSTLEIQRTEQGDSAMYLCASSFLRLNGYTFGSGTRLTVV.

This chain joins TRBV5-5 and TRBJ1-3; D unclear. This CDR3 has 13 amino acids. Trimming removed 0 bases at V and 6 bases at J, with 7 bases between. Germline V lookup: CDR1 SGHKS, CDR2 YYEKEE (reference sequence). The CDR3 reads CASSLGTLNTIYF. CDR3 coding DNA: TGTGCCAGCAGCTTGGGCACACTAAACACCATATATTTT.

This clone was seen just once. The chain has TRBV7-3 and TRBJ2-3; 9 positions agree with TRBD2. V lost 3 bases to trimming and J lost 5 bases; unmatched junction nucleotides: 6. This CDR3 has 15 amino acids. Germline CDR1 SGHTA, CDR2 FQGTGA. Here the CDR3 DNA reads TGTGCCAGCAGCTTGAGGCGGGGGGGCGGAGATACGCAGTATTTT. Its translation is CASSLRRGGGDTQYF.

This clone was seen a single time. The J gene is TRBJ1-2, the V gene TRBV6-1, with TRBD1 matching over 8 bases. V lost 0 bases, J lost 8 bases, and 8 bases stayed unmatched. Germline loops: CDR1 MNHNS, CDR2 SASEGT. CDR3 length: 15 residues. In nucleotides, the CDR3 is TGTGCCAGCAGTGAAGCGCCGGACAGGGTGGAAGGCTACACCTTC. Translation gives CASSEAPDRVEGYTF.

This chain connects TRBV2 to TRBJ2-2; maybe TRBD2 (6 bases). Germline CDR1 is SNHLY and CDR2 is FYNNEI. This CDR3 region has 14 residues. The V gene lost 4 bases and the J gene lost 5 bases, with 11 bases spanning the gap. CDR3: CASSVDRGTGELFF. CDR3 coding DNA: TGTGCCAGCAGTGTCGATCGGGGGACCGGGGAGCTGTTTTTT.

CDR3 in DNA: TGTGCCAGCAGTGAAGATCTATTTACCGTCTACAATGAGCAGTTCTTC. Amino acid sequence: CASSEDLFTVYNEQFF. The chain uses TRBV2 and TRBJ2-1; D not resolved. CDR3 length: 16 residues. Trimming took 1 base from V and 3 from J, leaving 13 bases between them. Looked up from germline, CDR1 is SNHLY and CDR2 is FYNNEI.

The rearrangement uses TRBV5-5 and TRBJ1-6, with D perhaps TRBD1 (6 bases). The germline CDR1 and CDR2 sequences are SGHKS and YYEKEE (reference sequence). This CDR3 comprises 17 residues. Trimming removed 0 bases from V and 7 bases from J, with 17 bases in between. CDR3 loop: CASSLEHIQGTNSPLHF. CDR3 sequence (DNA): TGTGCCAGCAGCTTGGAGCACATACAGGGTACCAATTCACCCCTCCACTTT.

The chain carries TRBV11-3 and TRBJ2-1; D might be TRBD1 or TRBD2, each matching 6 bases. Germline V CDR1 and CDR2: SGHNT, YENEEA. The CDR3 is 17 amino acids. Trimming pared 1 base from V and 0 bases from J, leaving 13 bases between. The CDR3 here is CASSLGGGTSSYNEQFF. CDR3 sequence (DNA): TGTGCCAGCAGCTTAGGAGGCGGGACAAGCTCCTACAATGAGCAGTTCTTC.

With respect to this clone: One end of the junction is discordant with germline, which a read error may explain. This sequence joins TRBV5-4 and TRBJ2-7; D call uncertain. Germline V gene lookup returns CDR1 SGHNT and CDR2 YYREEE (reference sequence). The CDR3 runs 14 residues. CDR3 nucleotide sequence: TGTGCCAGCAGCCCCCGGTCCTTATCCTCCGAGCAGTACTTC. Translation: CASSPRSLSSEQYF.

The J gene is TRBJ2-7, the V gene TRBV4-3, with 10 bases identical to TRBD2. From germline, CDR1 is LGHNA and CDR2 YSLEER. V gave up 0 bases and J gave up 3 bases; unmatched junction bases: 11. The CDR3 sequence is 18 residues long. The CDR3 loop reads CASSQDRASGGVGYEQYF. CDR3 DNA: TGCGCCAGCAGCCAAGATCGAGCTAGCGGGGGAGTCGGCTACGAGCAGTACTTC.

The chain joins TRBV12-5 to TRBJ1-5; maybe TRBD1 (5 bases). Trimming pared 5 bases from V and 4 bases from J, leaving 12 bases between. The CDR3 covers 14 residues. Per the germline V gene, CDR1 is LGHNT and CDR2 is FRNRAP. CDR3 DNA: TGTGCTAGTGGTCCGGATGGGGGAAATCAGCCCCAGCATTTT. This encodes CASGPDGGNQPQHF.

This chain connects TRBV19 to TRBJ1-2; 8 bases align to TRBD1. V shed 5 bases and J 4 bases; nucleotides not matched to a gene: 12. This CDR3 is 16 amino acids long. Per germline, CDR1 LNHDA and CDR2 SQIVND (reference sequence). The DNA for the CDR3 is TGTGCCAGTAGTTCCCTCGGACAGGGACGGCTCTATGGCTACACCTTC. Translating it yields CASSSLGQGRLYGYTF.

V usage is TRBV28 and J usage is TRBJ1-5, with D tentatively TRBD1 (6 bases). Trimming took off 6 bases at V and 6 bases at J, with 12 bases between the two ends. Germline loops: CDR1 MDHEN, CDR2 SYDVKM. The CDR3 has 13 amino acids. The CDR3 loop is CASRAGAPQPQHF. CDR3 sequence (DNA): TGTGCCAGCAGGGCGGGGGCTCCTCAGCCCCAGCATTTT.

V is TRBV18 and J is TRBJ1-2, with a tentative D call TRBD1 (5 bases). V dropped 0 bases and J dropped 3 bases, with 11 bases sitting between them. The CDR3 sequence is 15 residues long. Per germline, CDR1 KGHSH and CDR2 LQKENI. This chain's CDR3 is CASSPPAGGDYGYTF. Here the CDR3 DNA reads TGTGCCAGCTCACCACCGGCTGGGGGAGACTATGGCTACACCTTC.

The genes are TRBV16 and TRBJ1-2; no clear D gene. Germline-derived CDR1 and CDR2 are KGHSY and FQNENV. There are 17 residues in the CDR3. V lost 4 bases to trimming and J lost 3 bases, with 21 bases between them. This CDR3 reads CASSLEPDAAPHYGYTF. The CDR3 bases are TGTGCCAGCAGCCTAGAGCCCGACGCGGCTCCCCACTATGGCTACACCTTC.

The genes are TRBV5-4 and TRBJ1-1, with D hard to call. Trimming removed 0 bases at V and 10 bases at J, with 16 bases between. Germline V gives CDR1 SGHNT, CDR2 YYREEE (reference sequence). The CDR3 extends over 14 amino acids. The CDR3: CASSLADLPDGAFF. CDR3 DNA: TGTGCCAGCAGCTTGGCCGACCTTCCCGACGGAGCTTTCTTT.

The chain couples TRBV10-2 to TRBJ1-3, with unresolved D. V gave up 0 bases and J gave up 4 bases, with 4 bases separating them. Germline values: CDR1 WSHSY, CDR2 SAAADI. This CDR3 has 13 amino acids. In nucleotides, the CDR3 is TGCGCCAGCAGTGAGTCCCAGGGAAACACCATATATTTT. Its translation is CASSESQGNTIYF.

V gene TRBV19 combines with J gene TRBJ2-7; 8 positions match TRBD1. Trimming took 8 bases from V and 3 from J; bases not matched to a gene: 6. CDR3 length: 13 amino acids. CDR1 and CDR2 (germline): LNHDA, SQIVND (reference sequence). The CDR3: CASGAGGGYEQYF. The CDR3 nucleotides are TGTGCCAGTGGGGCAGGGGGCGGCTACGAGCAGTACTTC.

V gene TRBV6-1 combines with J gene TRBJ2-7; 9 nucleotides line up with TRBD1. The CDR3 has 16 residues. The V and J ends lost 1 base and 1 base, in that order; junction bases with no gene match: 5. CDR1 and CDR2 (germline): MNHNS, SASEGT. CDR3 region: CASSEGGQGGSYEQYF. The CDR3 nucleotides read TGTGCCAGCAGTGAAGGGGGACAGGGTGGATCCTACGAGCAGTACTTC.

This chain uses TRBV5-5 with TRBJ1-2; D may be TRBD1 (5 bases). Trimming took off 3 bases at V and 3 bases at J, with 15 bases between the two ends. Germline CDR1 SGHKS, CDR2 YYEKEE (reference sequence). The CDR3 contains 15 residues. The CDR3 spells CASSWGTEGYYGYTF. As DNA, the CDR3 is TGTGCCAGCAGCTGGGGGACCGAAGGATACTATGGCTACACCTTC. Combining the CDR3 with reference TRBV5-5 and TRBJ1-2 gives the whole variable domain DAGVTQSPTHLIKTRGQQVTLRCSPISGHKSVSWYQQVLGQGPQFIFQYYEKEERGRGNFPDRFSARQFPNYSSELNVNALLLGDSALYLCASSWGTEGYYGYTFGSGTRLTVV.

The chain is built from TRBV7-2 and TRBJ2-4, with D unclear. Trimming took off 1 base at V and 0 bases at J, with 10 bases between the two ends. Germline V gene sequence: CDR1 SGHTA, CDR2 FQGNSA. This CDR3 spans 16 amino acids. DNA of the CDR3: TGTGCCAGCAGCTTAGTAGCAGCCCTAGCCAAAAACATTCAGTACTTC. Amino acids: CASSLVAALAKNIQYF.

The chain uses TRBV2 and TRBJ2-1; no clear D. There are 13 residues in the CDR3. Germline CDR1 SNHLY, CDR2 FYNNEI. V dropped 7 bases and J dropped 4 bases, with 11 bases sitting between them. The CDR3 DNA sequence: TGTGCCAGCACTCAGGATAGATACAATGAGCAGTTCTTC. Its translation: CASTQDRYNEQFF.

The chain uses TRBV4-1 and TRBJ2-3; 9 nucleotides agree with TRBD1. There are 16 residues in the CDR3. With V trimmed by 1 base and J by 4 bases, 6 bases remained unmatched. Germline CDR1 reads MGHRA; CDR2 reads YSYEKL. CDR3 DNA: TGCGCCAGCAGCCAAGGAACAGGGGGCAGCTCAGATACGCAGTATTTT. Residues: CASSQGTGGSSDTQYF.

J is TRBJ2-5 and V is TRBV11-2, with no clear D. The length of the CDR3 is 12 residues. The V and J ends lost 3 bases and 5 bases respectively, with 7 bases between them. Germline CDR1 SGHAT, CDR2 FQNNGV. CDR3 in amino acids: CASSLAFETQYF. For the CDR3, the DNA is TGTGCCAGCAGCTTGGCCTTCGAGACCCAGTACTTC.

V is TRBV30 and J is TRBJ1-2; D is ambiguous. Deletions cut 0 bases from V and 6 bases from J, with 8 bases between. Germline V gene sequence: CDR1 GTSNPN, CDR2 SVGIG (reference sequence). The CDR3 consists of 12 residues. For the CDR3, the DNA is TGTGCCTGGAGTGTCGGAAAACATGGCTACACCTTC. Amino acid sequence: CAWSVGKHGYTF.

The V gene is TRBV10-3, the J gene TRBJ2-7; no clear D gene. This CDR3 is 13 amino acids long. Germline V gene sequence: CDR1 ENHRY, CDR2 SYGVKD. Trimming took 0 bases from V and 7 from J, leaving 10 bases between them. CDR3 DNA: TGTGCCATCAGTGAGTCTATGGTTGGGGAGCAGTACTTC. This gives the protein CAISESMVGEQYF.

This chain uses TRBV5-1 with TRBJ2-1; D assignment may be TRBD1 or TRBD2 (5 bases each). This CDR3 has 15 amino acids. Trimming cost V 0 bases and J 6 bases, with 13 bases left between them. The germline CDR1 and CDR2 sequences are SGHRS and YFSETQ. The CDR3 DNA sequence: TGCGCCAGCAGCTTGGCCCCCGGGACCTTCAATGAGCAGTTCTTC. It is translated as CASSLAPGTFNEQFF.

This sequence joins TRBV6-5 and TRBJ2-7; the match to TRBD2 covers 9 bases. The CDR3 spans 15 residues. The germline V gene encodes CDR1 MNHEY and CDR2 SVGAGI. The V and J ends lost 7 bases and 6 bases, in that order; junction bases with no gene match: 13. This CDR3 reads CASKAAAGGPREQYF. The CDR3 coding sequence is TGTGCCAGCAAGGCGGCGGCGGGGGGGCCCCGCGAGCAGTACTTC.